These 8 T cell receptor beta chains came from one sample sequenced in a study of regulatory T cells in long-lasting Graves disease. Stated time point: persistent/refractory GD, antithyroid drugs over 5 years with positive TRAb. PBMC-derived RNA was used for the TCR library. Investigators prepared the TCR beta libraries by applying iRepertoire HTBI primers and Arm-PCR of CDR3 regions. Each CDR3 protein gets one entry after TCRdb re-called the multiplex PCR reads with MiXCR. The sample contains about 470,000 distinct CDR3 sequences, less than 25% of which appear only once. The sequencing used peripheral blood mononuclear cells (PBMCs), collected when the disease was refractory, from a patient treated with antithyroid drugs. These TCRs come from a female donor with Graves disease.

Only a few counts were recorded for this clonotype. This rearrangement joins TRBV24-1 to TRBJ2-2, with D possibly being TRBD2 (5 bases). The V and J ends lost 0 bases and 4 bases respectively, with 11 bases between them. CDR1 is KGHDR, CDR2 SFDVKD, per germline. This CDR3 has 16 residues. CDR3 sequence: CATSDLESGFTGELFF. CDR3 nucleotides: TGTGCCACCAGTGATTTGGAGAGCGGTTTCACCGGGGAGCTGTTTTTT.

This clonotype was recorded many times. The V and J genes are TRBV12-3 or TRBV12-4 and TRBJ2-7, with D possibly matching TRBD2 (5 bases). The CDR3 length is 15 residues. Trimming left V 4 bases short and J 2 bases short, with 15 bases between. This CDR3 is CASSSEAALPYEQYF. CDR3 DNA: TGTGCCAGCAGTTCCGAAGCGGCCCTCCCCTACGAGCAGTACTTC.

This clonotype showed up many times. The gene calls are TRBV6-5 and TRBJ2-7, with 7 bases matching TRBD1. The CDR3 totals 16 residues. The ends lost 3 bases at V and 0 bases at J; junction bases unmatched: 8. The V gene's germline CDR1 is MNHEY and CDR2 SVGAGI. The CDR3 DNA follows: TGTGCCAGCAGTTATTTAGGGACAGACTTCTCCTACGAGCAGTACTTC. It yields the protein CASSYLGTDFSYEQYF.

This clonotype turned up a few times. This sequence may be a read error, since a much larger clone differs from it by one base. CDR3 residues: CASSEMETQYF. CDR3 sequence (DNA): TGTGCCAGCAGTGAAATGGAGACCCAGTACTTC. The rearrangement joins TRBV25-1 to TRBJ2-5, with no clear D. V shed 2 bases and J shed 5 bases, with 3 bases lying between them. In germline, CDR1 is MGHDK, CDR2 SYGVNS. CDR3 size: 11 residues.

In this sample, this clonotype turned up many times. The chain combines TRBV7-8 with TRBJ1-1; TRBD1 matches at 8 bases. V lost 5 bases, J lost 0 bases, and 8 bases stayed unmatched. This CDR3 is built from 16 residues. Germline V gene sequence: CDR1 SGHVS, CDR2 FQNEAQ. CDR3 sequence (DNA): TGTGCCAGCAGCCGCTTGACAGGGGCCCTGAACACTGAAGCTTTCTTT. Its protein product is CASSRLTGALNTEAFF.

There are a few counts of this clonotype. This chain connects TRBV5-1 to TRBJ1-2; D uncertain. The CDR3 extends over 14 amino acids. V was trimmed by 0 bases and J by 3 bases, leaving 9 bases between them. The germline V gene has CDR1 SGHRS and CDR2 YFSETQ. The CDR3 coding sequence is TGCGCCAGCAGCTTGGCCCCGGGAGACTATGGCTACACCTTC. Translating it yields CASSLAPGDYGYTF.

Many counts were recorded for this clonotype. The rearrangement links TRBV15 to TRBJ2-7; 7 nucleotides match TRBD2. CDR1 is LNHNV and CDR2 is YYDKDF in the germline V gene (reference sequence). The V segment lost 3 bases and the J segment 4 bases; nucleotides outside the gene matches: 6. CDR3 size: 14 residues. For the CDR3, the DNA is TGTGCCACCAGCAGGTTGGCGGGAGCGTACGAGCAGTACTTC. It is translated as CATSRLAGAYEQYF.

The CDR3 DNA is TGCAGTGCTCCGGGACTAGCGGGCTTAAACACCGGGGAGCTGTTTTTT. Protein sequence: CSAPGLAGLNTGELFF. The gene calls are TRBV20-1 and TRBJ2-2; 12 bases fit TRBD2. CDR3 size: 16 residues. Germline loops: CDR1 DFQATT, CDR2 SNEGSKA (reference sequence). After removal of 5 bases from V and 2 bases from J, the junction contained 6 bases not matched to a gene.